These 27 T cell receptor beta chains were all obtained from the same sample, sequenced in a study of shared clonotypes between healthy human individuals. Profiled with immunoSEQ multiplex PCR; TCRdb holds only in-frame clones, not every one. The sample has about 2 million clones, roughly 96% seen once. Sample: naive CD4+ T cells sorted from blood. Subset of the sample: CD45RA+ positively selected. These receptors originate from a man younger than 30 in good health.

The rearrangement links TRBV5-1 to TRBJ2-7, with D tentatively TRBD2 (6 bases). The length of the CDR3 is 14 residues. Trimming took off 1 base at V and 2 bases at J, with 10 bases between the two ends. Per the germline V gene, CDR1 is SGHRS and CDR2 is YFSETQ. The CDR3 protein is CASSLPRDTYEQYF. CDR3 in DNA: TGCGCCAGCAGCTTGCCGCGGGATACCTACGAGCAGTACTTC.

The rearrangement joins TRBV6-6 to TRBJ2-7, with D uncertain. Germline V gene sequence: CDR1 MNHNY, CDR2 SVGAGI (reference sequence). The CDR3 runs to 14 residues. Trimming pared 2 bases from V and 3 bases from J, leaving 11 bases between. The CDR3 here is CASSYNGPDYEQYF. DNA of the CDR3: TGTGCCAGCAGTTACAACGGGCCAGACTACGAGCAGTACTTC.

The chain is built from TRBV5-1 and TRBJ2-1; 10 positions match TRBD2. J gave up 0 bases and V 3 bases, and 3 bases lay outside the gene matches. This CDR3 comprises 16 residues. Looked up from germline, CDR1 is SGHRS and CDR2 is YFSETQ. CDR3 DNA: TGCGCCAGCAGCTGGCTAGCGGGAGTCTCCTACAATGAGCAGTTCTTC. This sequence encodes CASSWLAGVSYNEQFF.

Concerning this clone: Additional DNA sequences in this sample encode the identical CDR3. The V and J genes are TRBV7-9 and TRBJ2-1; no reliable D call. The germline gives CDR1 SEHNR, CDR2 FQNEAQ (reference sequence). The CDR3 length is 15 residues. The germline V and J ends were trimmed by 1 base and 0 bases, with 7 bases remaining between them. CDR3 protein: CASSLVGSSYNEQFF. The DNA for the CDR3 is TGTGCCAGCAGCTTAGTTGGAAGCTCCTACAATGAGCAGTTCTTC.

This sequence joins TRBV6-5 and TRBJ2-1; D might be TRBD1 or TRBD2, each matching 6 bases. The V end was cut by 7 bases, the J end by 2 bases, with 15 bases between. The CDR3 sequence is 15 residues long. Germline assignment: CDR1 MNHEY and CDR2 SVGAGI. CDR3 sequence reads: CASTRGGGPYNEQFF. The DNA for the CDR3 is TGTGCCAGCACCCGTGGAGGGGGGCCCTACAATGAGCAGTTCTTC.

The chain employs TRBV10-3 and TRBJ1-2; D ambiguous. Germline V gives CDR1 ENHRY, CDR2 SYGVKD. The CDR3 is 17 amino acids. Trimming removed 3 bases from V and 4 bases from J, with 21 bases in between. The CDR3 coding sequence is TGTGCCATCAGTGAAGGTAATCAGCAGACCCTACTCTATGGCTACACCTTC. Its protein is CAISEGNQQTLLYGYTF.

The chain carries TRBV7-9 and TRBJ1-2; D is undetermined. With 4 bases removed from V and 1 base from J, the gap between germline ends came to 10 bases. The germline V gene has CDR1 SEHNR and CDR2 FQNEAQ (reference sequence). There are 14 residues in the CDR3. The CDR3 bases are TGTGCCAGCAGCTCCAACAGAAATAACTATGGCTACACCTTC. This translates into CASSSNRNNYGYTF.

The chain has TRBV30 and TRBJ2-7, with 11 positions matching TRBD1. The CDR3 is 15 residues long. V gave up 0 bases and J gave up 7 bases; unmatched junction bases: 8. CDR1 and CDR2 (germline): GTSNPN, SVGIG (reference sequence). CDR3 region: CAWSVGGQGASEQYF. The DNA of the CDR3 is TGTGCCTGGAGTGTAGGTGGACAGGGGGCGTCTGAGCAGTACTTC.

The CDR3 region has the DNA TGCGCCAGCAATCCGGGACAGGGGTACGAGCAGTACTTC. The encoded protein is CASNPGQGYEQYF. The chain employs TRBV10-1 and TRBJ2-7, with 10 nucleotides matching TRBD1. The CDR3 runs 13 residues. Germline CDR1 and CDR2: WNHNN and SYGVQD (reference sequence). Trimming removed 7 bases from V and 4 bases from J; junction bases left unmatched: 4.

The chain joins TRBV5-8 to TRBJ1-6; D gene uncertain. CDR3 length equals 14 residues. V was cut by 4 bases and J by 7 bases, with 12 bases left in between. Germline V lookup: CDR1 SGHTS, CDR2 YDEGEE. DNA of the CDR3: TGTGCCAGCAGCGTTTACACACCAAATTCACCCCTCCACTTT. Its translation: CASSVYTPNSPLHF.

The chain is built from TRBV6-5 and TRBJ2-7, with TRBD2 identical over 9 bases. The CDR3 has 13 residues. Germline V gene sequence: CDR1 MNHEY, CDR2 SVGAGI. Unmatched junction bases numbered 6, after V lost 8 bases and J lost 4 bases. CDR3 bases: TGTGCCAGCGGGCTAGCGGGATTTTACGAGCAGTACTTC. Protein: CASGLAGFYEQYF.

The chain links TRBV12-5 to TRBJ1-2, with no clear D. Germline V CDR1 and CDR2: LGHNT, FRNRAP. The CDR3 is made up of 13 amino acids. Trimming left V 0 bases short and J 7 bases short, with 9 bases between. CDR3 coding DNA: TGTGCTAGTGGTTTGGTTCTAAGAGGTGGCTACACCTTC. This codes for CASGLVLRGGYTF. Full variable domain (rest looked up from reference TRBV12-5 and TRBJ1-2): DARVTQTPRHKVTEMGQEVTMRCQPILGHNTVFWYRQTMMQGLELLAYFRNRAPLDDSGMPKDRFSAEMPDATLATLKIQPSEPRDSAVYFCASGLVLRGGYTFGSGTRLTVV.

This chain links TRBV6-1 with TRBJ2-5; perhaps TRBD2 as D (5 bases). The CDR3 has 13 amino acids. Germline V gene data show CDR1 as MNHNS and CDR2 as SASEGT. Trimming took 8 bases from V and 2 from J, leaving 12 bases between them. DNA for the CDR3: TGTGCCAGCCGGCGGGCACCTCAAGAGACCCAGTACTTC. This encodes CASRRAPQETQYF.

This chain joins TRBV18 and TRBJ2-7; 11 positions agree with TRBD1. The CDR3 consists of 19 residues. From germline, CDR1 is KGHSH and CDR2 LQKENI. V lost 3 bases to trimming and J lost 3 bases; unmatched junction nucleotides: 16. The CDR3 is CASSPRAGTGGILGYEQYF. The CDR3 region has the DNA TGTGCCAGCTCACCCCGGGCCGGGACAGGGGGAATCCTTGGCTACGAGCAGTACTTC.

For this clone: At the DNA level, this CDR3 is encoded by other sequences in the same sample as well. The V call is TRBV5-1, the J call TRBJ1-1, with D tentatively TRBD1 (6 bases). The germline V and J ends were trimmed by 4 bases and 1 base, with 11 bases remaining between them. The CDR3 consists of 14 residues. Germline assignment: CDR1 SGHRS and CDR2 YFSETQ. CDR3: CASSAGTPNTEAFF. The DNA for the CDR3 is TGCGCCAGCAGCGCCGGGACACCGAACACTGAAGCTTTCTTT.

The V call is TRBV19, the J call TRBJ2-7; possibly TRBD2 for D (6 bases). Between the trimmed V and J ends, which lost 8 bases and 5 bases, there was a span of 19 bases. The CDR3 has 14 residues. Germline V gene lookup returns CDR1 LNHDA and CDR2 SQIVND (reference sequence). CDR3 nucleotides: TGTGCCAGTCACCCGGTCACGGGAGCGCACGAGCAGTACTTC. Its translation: CASHPVTGAHEQYF. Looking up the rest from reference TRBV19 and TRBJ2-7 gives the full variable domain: DGGITQSPKYLFRKEGQNVTLSCEQNLNHDAMYWYRQDPGQGLRLIYYSQIVNDFQKGDIAEGYSVSREKKESFPLTVTSAQKNPTAFYLCASHPVTGAHEQYFGPGTRLTVT.

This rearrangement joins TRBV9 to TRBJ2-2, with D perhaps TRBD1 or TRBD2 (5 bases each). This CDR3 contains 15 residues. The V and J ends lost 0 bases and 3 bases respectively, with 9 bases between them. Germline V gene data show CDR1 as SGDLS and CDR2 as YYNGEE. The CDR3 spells CASSVVGADTGELFF. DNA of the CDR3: TGTGCCAGCAGCGTAGTCGGGGCCGACACCGGGGAGCTGTTTTTT.

The CDR3 DNA sequence: TGTGCCTGGAGTACGGAGGCCGGGGTTTACGAGCAGTACTTC. It yields the protein CAWSTEAGVYEQYF. This chain uses TRBV30 with TRBJ2-7, with TRBD2 as a possible D gene (5 bases). Trimming removed 2 bases from V and 4 bases from J, with 15 bases in between. The length of the CDR3 is 14 residues. Germline values: CDR1 GTSNPN, CDR2 SVGIG (reference sequence).

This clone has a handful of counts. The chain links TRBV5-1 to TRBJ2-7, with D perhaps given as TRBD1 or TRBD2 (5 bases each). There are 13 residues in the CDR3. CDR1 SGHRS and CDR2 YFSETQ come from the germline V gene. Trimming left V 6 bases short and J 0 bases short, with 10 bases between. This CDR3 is CASTRDGSYEQYF. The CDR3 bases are TGCGCCAGCACCAGGGACGGCTCCTACGAGCAGTACTTC.

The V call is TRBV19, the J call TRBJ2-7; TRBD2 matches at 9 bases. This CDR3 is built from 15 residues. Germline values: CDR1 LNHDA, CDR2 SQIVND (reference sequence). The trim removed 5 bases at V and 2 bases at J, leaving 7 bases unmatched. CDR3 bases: TGTGCCAGTAGTGTAGTAGCGGGGGAAACCTACGAGCAGTACTTC. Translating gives CASSVVAGETYEQYF.

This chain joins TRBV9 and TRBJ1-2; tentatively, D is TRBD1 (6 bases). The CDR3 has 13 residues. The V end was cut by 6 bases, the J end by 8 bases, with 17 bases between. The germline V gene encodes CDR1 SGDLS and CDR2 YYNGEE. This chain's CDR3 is CASTSGASGGYTF. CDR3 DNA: TGTGCCAGCACCTCGGGGGCCTCCGGCGGCTACACCTTC.

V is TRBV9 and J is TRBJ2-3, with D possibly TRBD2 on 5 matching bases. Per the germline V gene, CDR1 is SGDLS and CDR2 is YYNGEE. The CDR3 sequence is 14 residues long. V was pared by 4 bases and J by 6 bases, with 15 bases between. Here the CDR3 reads CASSLGRRSDTQYF. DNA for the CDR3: TGTGCCAGCAGCTTAGGACGGAGGTCGGATACGCAGTATTTT.

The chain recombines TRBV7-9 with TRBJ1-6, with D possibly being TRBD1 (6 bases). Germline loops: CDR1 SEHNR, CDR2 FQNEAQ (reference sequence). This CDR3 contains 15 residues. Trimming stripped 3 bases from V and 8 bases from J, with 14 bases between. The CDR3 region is CASSFRTVGDSPLHF. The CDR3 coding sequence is TGTGCCAGCAGCTTCCGGACAGTGGGGGATTCACCCCTCCACTTT.

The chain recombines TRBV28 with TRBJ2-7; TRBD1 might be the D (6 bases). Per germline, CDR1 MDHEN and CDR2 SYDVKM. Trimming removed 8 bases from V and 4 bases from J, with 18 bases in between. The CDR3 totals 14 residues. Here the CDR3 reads CASGYQGSLYEQYF. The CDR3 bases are TGTGCCAGCGGATACCAGGGGTCACTTTACGAGCAGTACTTC.

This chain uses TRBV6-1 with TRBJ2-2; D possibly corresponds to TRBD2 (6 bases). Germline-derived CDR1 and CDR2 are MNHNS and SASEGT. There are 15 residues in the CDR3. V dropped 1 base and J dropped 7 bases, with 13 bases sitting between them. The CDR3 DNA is TGTGCCAGCAGTGAAGTACCGGGGGTAATCGGGGAGCTGTTTTTT. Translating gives CASSEVPGVIGELFF.

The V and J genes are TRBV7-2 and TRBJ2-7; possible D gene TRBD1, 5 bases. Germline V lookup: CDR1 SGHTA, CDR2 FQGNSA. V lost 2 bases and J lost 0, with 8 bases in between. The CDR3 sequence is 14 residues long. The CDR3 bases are TGTGCCAGCAGCTTAATACAGGACTCCTACGAGCAGTACTTC. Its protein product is CASSLIQDSYEQYF.

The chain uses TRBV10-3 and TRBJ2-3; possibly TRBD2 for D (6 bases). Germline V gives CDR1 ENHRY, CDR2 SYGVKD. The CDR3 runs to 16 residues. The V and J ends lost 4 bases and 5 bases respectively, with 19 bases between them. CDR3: CAISGNRGSGGDTQYF. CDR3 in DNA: TGTGCCATCAGTGGTAATCGGGGCTCCGGGGGAGATACGCAGTATTTT.